These T cell receptor beta chains were read from a single sample in a study of technical replicates of blood from a few donors. Using immunoSEQ multiplex PCR, the repertoire was profiled, and TCRdb retains in-frame clones only, with some absent. Of fewer than 80,000 clones detected, roughly 89% appear once; the ten largest clones hold approximately 5%. The sequencing sample was made of PBMCs. The receptors stem from a human donor in good health. Some clones in this sample may be carry-over from other donors' samples. CDR3s include the opening cysteine and the closing phenylalanine or tryptophan. D genes are given only for firm matches. Some rows have no size entry. The others give once, few or many, or a class for an expanded clone.

abundance	d_gene	v_gene	j_gene	CDR3aa	CDR3nt
.	.	TRBV9	TRBJ1-2	CASSGEIGYGYTF	TGTGCCAGCAGCGGAGAAATTGGCTATGGCTACACCTTC
.	TRBD1	TRBV30	TRBJ1-5	CAWRAMDRDGQPQHF	TGTGCCTGGAGGGCCATGGACAGGGACGGGCAGCCCCAGCATTTT
once	.	TRBV27	TRBJ2-7	CASSLSYGPSGGEQYF	TGTGCCAGCAGTTTATCATACGGGCCCTCCGGGGGCGAGCAGTACTTC
.	TRBD2	TRBV29-1	TRBJ2-1	CSVEDGTSGTSYNEQFF	TGCAGCGTTGAAGACGGGACTAGCGGGACCTCCTACAATGAGCAGTTCTTC
.	TRBD1	TRBV27	TRBJ2-7	CASSSGQGRYEQYF	TGTGCCAGCAGTTCAGGACAGGGGCGGTACGAGCAGTACTTC
.	.	TRBV7-2	TRBJ2-3	CASSFGGTNTDTQYF	TGTGCCAGCAGCTTCGGCGGAACCAACACAGATACGCAGTATTTT
.	TRBD2	TRBV7-2	TRBJ2-7	CASSLVHTSGAYEQYF	TGTGCCAGCAGCTTAGTTCATACTAGCGGCGCCTACGAGCAGTACTTC
once	TRBD1	TRBV4-3	TRBJ1-4	CASRVLDRANEKLFF	TGCGCCAGCAGGGTATTGGACAGGGCTAATGAAAAACTGTTTTTT
.	TRBD1	TRBV6-1	TRBJ2-7	CASSSWDRRYEQYF	TGTGCCAGCAGTTCCTGGGACAGGAGATACGAGCAGTACTTC
.	.	TRBV25-1	TRBJ2-7	CASSPLDEQYF	TGTGCCAGCAGTCCCCTTGACGAGCAGTACTTC
.	.	TRBV5-1	TRBJ2-3	CASGQGAGTDTQYF	TGCGCCAGCGGCCAAGGGGCTGGAACAGATACGCAGTATTTT
.	.	TRBV2	TRBJ2-7	CASSEGGYEQYF	TGTGCCAGCAGTGAAGGAGGTTACGAGCAGTACTTC
.	.	TRBV11-2	TRBJ2-7	CASSLMRTAASYEQYF	TGTGCCAGCAGCTTAATGAGGACAGCCGCATCCTACGAGCAGTACTTC
.	.	TRBV6-7	TRBJ1-3	CASSYSKNTIYF	TGTGCCAGCAGTTACTCTAAAAACACCATATATTTT
once	.	TRBV4-3	TRBJ1-2	CASSQAQQTTIYGYTF	TGCGCCAGCAGCCAAGCACAGCAAACAACGATCTATGGCTACACCTTC
.	.	TRBV14	TRBJ2-7	CASSQGQQGLFYEQYF	TGTGCCAGCAGCCAAGGGCAACAGGGCTTGTTCTACGAGCAGTACTTC
large	TRBD1	TRBV4-1	TRBJ1-1	CASSQAQGASNTEAFF	TGCGCCAGCAGCCAAGCACAGGGGGCCTCTAACACTGAAGCTTTCTTT
.	TRBD2	TRBV5-4	TRBJ2-5	CASSRRRGEETQYF	TGTGCCAGCAGTCGACGGCGGGGGGAAGAGACCCAGTACTTC
.	.	TRBV2	TRBJ2-7	CASPKGRDISYEQYF	TGTGCCAGCCCTAAGGGACGGGACATTTCCTACGAGCAGTACTTC
.	.	TRBV19	TRBJ2-2	CASHLGGAQNTGELFF	TGTGCCAGCCACCTAGGGGGGGCGCAGAACACCGGGGAGCTGTTTTTT
.	TRBD2	TRBV6-1	TRBJ2-5	CASSEHGRGETQYF	TGTGCCAGCAGTGAACACGGGAGGGGAGAGACCCAGTACTTC
.	TRBD1	TRBV30	TRBJ1-6	CAWSLEGRGRNSPLHF	TGTGCCTGGAGTTTGGAGGGCAGGGGGCGTAATTCACCCCTCCACTTT
.	TRBD1	TRBV7-3	TRBJ2-5	CASSSQGELGETQYF	TGTGCCAGCAGCTCACAGGGGGAGCTCGGCGAGACCCAGTACTTC
.	TRBD1	TRBV29-1	TRBJ2-7	CSARGGQGSEQYF	TGCAGCGCCCGAGGGGGACAGGGTTCCGAGCAGTACTTC
.	TRBD1	TRBV7-9	TRBJ2-4	CASSLITGGAKNIQYF	TGTGCCAGCAGCCTGATAACAGGGGGGGCCAAAAACATTCAGTACTTC
.	TRBD2	TRBV7-8	TRBJ2-3	CASILTGGRDTQYF	TGTGCCAGCATTTTAACGGGGGGGCGGGATACGCAGTATTTT
.	TRBD1	TRBV5-5	TRBJ2-6	CASTLLRGQGATGANVLTF	TGTGCCAGCACCCTCCTGCGGGGACAGGGGGCAACTGGGGCCAACGTCCTGACTTTC
.	.	TRBV4-1	TRBJ2-1	CASSQEWGILLEQFF	TGCGCCAGCAGCCAAGAGTGGGGCATACTTCTTGAGCAGTTCTTC
.	.	TRBV5-6	TRBJ2-1	CASSPGVEQFF	TGTGCCAGCAGCCCGGGAGTAGAGCAGTTCTTC
.	.	TRBV6-1	TRBJ1-1	CASSEPGMNTEAFF	TGTGCCAGCAGTGAGCCAGGGATGAACACTGAAGCTTTCTTT
.	.	TRBV4-2	TRBJ1-2	CASSQVPQGPFYTF	TGTGCCAGCAGCCAAGTCCCCCAGGGCCCTTTCTACACCTTC
.	TRBD1	TRBV5-4	TRBJ1-6	CASSLAGQGARSPLHF	TGTGCCAGCAGCTTGGCGGGACAGGGGGCCCGGTCACCCCTCCACTTT
.	TRBD2	TRBV29-1	TRBJ2-5	CSVESDSGGETQYF	TGCAGCGTTGAAAGTGACTCGGGGGGGGAGACCCAGTACTTC